This T cell receptor (beta chain) was identified during a study of monozygotic twins with inflammatory bowel disease. Every donor provided one blood sample measuring less than 3 ml. Germline loops: CDR1 SGHRS, CDR2 YFSETQ. The CDR3 sequence is 15 residues long. Two nested PCRs, roughly 16 and 10 cycles, amplified TCRalpha and TCRbeta cDNA. TCRdb reprocessed the 5' RACE reads, with one entry per CDR3 protein and no DNA. The sample includes some 130,000 distinct CDR3 sequences. The sequenced sample consisted of blood. The rearrangement links TRBV5-1 to TRBJ2-1. The sequence was obtained from a human donor with ulcerative colitis or Crohn's disease, or a healthy co-twin of an affected twin (not recorded which). The CDR3 reads CASSLASNLETEQFF.